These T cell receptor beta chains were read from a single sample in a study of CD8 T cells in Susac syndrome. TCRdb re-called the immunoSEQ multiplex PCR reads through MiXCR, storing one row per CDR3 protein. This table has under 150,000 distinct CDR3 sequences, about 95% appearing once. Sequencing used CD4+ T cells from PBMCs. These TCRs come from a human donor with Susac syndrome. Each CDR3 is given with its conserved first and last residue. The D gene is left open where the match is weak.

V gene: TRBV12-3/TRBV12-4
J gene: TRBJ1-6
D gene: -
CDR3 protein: CASSDVRGSPLHF

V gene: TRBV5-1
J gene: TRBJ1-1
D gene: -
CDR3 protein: CASSLGRGRTEAFF

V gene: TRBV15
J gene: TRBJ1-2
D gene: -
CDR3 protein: CATSRDRANYGYTF

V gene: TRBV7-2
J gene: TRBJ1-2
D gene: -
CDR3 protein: CASSGSVRRVNNGYTF

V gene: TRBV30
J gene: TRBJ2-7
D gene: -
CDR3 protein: CAWRDYPVGEQYF

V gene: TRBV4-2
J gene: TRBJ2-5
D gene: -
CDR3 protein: CASSQDTGETQYF

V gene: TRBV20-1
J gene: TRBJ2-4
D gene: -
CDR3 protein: CSADYSGSGKNIQYF

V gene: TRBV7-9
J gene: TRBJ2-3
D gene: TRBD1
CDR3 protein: CASSLAVGQGSTDTQYF

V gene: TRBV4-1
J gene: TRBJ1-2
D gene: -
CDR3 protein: CASSPTGQLSYTF

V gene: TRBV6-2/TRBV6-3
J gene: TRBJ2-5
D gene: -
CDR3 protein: CASSSSETQYF

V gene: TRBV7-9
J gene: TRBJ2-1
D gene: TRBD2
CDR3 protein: CASKSGGRNEQFF

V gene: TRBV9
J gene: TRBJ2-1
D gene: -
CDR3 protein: CASSPRGMSVNEQFF

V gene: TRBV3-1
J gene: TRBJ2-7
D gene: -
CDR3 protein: CASSHGSSYEQYF

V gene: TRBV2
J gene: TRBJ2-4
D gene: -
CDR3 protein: CASMAKNIQYF

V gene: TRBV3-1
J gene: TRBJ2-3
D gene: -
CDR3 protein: CASSQGNTQYF

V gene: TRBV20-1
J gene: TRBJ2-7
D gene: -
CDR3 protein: CSAIGSSYEQYF

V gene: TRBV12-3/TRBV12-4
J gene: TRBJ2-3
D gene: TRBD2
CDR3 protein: CASSSAGEATDTQYF

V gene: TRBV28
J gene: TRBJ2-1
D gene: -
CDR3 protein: CASSLAGASSYNEQFF

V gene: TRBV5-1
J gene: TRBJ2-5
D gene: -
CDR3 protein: CASSLGPSGGRETQYF

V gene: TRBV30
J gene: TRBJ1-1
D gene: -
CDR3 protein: CAYRPGQLTEAFF

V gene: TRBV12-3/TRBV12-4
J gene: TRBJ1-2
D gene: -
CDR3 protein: CASSRDTHYGYTF

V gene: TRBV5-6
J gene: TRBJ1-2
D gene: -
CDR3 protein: CASSLQPYGYTF

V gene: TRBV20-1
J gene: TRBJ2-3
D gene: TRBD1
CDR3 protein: CSASGTGPTDTQYF

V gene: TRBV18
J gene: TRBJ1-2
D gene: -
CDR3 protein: CASSPDGGMYGYTF

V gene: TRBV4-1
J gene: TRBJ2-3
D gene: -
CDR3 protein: CASSQELADTQYF

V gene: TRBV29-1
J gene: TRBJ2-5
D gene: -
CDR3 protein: CSVVVGRRETQYF

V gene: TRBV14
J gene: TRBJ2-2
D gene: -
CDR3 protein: CASSQDLGGSGELFF

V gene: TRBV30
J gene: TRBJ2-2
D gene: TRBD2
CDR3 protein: CAWRKTSGRAGTGELFF

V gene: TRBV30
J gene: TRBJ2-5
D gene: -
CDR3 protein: CAWSARETQYF

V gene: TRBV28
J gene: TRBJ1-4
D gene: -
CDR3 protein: CASSLNAGGFGEKLFF

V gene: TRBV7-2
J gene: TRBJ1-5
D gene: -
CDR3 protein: CASSLGGGNQPQHF

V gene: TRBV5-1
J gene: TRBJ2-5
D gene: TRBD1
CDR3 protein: CASSLIGTAYQETQYF

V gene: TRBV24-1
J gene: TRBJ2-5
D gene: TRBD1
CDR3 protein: CATGTGGVETQYF

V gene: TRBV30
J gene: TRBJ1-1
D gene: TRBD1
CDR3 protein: CAWMVQGGRSTEAFF

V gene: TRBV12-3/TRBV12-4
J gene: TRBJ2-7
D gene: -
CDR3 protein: CASSLDGTYEQYF

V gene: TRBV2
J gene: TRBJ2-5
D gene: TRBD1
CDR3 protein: CASSGQGARETQYF

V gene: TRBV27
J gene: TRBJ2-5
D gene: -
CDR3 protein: CASSLSRAETQYF

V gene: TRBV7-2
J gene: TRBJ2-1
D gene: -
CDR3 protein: CASSLRDLTYNEQFF

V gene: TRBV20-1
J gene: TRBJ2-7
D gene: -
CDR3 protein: CSASKDAYEQYF

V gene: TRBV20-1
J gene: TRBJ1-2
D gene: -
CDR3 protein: CSARSTDRTKSYGYTF

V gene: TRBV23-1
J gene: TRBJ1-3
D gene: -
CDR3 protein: CASSQSGQKHTIYF

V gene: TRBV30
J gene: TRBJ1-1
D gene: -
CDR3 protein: CAWKGGKSTEAFF

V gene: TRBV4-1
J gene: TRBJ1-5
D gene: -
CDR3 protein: CASSQREGSQPQHF

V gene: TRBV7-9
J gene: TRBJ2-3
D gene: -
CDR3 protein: CASSLGQPADTQYF

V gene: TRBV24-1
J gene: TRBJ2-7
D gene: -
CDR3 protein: CATSDDYYEQYF

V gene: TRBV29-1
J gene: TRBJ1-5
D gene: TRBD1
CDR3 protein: CSVGQELNQPQHF

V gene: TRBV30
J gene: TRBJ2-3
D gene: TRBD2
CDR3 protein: CAWSKGTSGGTDTQYF

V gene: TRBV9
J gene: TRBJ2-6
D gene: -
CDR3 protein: CASSPRSGANVLTF

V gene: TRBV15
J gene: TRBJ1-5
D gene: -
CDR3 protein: CATSREQGYHQPQHF

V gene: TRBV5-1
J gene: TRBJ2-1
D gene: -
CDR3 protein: CASSRGLDSYYNEQFF